This TCR beta chain was sequenced for a study of long-term antiretroviral therapy in people with HIV. Researchers report immunoSEQ v3.0 was run at survey level. Data came from immunoSEQ multiplex PCR; TCRdb stores just in-frame clones and leaves some out. The data show around 29,000 clones, roughly 93% seen once. The study's findings and limits: Collection of the blood, which took place between the mid-2000s and the late 2010s, possibly occurred under older ART regimens.

Each HIV participant was treated in the United States. This CDR3 is built from 15 residues. V was pared by 3 bases and J by 1 base, with 7 bases of the junction left unmatched. Looked up from germline, CDR1 is SGHNT and CDR2 is YYREEE (reference sequence). On this clone itself: What it recognizes is unknown.

Sequencing used unsorted PBMCs, obtained roughly 6.3 years after starting antiretroviral therapy. The TCR was taken from a woman aged 40 to 50 with HIV. This rearrangement joins TRBV5-4 to TRBJ2-7; 7 bases align to TRBD1. This chain's CDR3 is CASSYRDSPSYEQYF. CDR3 DNA: TGTGCCAGCAGCTACCGGGACAGTCCGTCCTACGAGCAGTACTTC.